This T cell receptor beta chain appears in the sequencing data of a study of T cell responses to AZD1222 COVID-19 vaccine. Whole-study results and caveats: Females outnumbered males among donors, who were mostly white British; clonal diversity was possibly underestimated. There were vaccine-associated CD4 TCRs across spike, dominant at 160-218 and 743-854. Every sample of the repertoires postdated the peak T cell response. Recipients of two AZD1222 doses showed rising Spike-specific TCR breadth and depth.

The germline CDR1 and CDR2 sequences are LNHDA and SQIVND (reference sequence). Trimming took 3 bases from V and 7 from J, leaving 9 bases between them. This CDR3 comprises 12 residues. On this clone itself: Its antigen is undetermined.

Clones were sequenced by immunoSEQ multiplex PCR, and TCRdb holds only the in-frame ones, with some missing. The sample holds roughly 95,000 clones, roughly 92% seen once. The sequencing used peripheral blood, collected 28 days after the second AZD1222 dose. The chain links TRBV19 to TRBJ1-1; D gene uncertain. This receptor was taken from an adult who received the AZD1222 COVID-19 vaccine. The CDR3 sequence: CASSIFGYEAFF. DNA of the CDR3: TGTGCCAGTAGTATTTTCGGGTATGAAGCTTTCTTT.